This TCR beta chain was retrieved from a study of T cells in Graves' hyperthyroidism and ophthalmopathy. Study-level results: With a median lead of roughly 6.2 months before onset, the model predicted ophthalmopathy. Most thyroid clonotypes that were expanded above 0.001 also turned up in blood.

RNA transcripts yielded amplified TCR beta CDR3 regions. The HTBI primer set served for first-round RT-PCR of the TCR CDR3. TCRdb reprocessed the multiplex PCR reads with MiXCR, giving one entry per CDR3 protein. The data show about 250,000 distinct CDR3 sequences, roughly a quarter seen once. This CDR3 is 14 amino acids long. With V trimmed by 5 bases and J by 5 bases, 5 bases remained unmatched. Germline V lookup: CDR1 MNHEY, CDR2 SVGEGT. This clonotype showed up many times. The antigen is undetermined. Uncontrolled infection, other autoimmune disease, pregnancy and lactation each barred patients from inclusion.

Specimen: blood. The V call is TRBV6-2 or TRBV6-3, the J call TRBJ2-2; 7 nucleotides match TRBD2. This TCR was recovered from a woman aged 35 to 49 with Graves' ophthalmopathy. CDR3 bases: TGTGCCAGCAGTCGGTTGGGGGGGACCGGGGAGCTGTTTTTT. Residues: CASSRLGGTGELFF.